The clone carrying this T cell receptor beta chain was seen only once. The antigen is unknown. There are 15 residues in the CDR3. Trimming shortened V by 6 bases and J by 4 bases, and 15 bases separated the two germline ends. Germline CDR1 is MNHEY and CDR2 is SVGAGI. Profiling relied on immunoSEQ multiplex PCR, and the TCRdb table lists in-frame clones only, not all of them. Here the sample spans 150,000 to 200,000 clones, more than 80% being singletons. The data belong to a study of T cell responses to AZD1222 COVID-19 vaccine. The study, taken as a whole, reports: With dominance at 160-218 and 743-854, vaccine-associated CD4 TCRs spanned spike. Clonal diversity may have been underestimated, and the donors were mostly white British, with more females than males. The repertoires were collected only after the peak T cell response.

The sequences come from peripheral blood, collected on day 0 of AZD1222 vaccination. This chain joins TRBV6-5 and TRBJ1-4, with D uncertain. This clonotype was obtained from an adult in good health. Here the CDR3 DNA reads TGTGCCAGCAGGCCGAGGGATCCGAATAATGAAAAACTGTTTTTT. This translates into CASRPRDPNNEKLFF.